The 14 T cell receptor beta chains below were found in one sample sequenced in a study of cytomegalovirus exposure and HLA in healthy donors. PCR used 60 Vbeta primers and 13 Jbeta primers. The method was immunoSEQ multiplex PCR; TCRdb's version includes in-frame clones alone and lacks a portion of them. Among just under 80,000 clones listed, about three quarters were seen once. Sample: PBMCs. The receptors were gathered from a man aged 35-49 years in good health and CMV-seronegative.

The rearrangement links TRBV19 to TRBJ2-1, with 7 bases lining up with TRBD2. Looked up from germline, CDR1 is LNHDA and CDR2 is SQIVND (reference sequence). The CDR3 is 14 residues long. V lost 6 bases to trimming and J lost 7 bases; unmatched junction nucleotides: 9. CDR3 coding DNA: TGTGCCAGTAGATTGGGCGGGAGTAATAATGAGCAGTTCTTC. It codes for CASRLGGSNNEQFF.

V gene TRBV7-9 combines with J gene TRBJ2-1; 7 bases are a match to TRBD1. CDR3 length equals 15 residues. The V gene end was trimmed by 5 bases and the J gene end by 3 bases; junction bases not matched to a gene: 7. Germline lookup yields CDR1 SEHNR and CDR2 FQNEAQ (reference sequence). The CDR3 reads CASSAGTVNYNEQFF. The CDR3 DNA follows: TGTGCCAGCAGCGCCGGGACAGTGAACTACAATGAGCAGTTCTTC.

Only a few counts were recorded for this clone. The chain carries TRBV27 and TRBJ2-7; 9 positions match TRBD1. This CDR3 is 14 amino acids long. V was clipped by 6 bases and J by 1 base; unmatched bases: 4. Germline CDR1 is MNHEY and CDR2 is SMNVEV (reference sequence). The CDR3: CASRRDRASYEQYF. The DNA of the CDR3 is TGTGCCAGCAGGAGGGACAGGGCGTCCTACGAGCAGTACTTC.

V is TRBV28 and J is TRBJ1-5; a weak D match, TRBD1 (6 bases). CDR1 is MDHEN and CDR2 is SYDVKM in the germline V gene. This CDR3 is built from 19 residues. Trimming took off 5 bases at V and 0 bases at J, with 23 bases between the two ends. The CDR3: CASSTITGRGSFSNQPQHF. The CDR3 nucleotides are TGTGCCAGCAGTACTATCACCGGCAGGGGAAGTTTTAGCAATCAGCCCCAGCATTTT.

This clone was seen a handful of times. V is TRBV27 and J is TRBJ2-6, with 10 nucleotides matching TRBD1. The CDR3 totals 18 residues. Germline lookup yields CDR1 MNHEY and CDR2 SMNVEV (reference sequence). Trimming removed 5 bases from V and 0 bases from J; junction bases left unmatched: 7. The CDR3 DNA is TGTGCCAGCAGTACCCGACAGGGGGCCCGCTCTGGGGCCAACGTCCTGACTTTC. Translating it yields CASSTRQGARSGANVLTF.

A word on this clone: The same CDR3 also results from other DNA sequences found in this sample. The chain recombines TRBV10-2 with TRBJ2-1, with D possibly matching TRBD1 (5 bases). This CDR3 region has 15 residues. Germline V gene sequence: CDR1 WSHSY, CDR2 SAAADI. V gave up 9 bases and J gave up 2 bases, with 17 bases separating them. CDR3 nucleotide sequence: TGCGCCAGTGCGGTCCGGCAGACAGCCTACAATGAGCAGTTCTTC. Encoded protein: CASAVRQTAYNEQFF.

As DNA, the CDR3 is TGCAGCGTTCTCAGTAGCGGGAGGGGTCGCACAGATACGCAGTATTTT. Protein: CSVLSSGRGRTDTQYF. The gene calls are TRBV29-1 and TRBJ2-3, with 11 bases that match TRBD2. From germline, CDR1 is SQVTM and CDR2 ANQGSEA. The CDR3 has 16 amino acids. Trimming at V came to 5 bases and at J to 1 base, leaving 8 bases not matched to a gene.

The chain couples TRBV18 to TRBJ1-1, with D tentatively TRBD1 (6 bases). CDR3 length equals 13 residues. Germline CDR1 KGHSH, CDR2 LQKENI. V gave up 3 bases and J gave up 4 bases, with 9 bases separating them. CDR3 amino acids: CASSPFRGTEAFF. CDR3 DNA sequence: TGTGCCAGCTCACCCTTCAGGGGCACTGAAGCTTTCTTT.

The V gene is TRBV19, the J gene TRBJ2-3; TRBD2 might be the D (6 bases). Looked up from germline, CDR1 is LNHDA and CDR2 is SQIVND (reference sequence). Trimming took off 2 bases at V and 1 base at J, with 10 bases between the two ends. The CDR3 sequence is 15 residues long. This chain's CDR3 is CASSIWREGTDTQYF. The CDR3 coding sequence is TGTGCCAGTAGTATATGGAGGGAGGGCACAGATACGCAGTATTTT.

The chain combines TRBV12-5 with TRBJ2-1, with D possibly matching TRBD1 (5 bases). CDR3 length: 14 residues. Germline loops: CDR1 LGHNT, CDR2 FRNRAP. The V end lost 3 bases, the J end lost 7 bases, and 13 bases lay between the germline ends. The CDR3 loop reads CASGFAGFRNEQFF. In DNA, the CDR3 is TGTGCTAGTGGTTTTGCAGGGTTTCGGAATGAGCAGTTCTTC. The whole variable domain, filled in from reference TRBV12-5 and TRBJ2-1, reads DARVTQTPRHKVTEMGQEVTMRCQPILGHNTVFWYRQTMMQGLELLAYFRNRAPLDDSGMPKDRFSAEMPDATLATLKIQPSEPRDSAVYFCASGFAGFRNEQFFGPGTRLTVL.

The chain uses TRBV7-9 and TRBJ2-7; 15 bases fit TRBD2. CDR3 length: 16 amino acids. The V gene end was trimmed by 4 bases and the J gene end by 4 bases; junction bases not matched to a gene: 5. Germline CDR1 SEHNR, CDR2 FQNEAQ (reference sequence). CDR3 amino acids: CASSWYGLAGGYEQYF. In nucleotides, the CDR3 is TGTGCCAGCAGCTGGTACGGACTAGCGGGAGGGTACGAGCAGTACTTC.

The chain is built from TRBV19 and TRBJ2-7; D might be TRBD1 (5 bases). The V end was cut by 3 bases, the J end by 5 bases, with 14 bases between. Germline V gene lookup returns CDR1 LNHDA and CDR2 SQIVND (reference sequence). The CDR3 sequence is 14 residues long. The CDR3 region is CASSMTVLPDEQYF. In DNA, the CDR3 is TGTGCCAGTAGTATGACAGTTCTCCCGGACGAGCAGTACTTC. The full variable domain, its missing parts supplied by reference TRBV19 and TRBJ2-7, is DGGITQSPKYLFRKEGQNVTLSCEQNLNHDAMYWYRQDPGQGLRLIYYSQIVNDFQKGDIAEGYSVSREKKESFPLTVTSAQKNPTAFYLCASSMTVLPDEQYFGPGTRLTVT.

The CDR3 here is CASSQWGLEQYF. CDR3 DNA: TGTGCCAGCAGCCAATGGGGACTGGAGCAGTACTTC. V usage is TRBV14 and J usage is TRBJ2-7; D perhaps matches TRBD2 (6 bases). V was clipped by 2 bases and J by 7 bases, with 9 bases between them. CDR3 length: 12 amino acids. The V gene's germline CDR1 is SGHDN and CDR2 FVKESK.

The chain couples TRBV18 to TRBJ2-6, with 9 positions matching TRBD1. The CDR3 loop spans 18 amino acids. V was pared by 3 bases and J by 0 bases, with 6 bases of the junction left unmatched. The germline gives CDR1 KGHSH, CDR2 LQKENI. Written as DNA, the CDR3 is TGTGCCAGCTCACCTTACAGGGGGCTAGGCTCTGGGGCCAACGTCCTGACTTTC. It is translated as CASSPYRGLGSGANVLTF.